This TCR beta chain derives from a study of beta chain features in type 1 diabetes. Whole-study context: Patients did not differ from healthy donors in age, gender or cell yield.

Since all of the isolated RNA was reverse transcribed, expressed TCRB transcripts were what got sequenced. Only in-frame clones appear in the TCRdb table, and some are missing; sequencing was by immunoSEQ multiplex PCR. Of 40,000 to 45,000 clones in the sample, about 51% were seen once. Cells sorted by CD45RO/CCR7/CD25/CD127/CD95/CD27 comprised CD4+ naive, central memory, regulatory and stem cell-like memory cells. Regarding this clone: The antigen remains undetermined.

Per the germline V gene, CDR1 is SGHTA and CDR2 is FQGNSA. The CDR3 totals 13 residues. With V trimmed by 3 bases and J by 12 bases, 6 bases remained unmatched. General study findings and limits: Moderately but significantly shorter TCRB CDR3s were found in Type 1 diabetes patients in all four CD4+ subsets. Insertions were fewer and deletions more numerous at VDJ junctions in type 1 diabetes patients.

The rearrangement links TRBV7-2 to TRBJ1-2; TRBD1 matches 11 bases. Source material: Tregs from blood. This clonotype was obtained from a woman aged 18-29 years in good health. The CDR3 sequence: CASSFGTGGVNTF. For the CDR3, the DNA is TGTGCCAGCAGCTTTGGGACAGGGGGAGTTAACACCTTC.